This T cell receptor beta chain comes out of a study of blood T cells in healthy people across ages. Together with a sample-barcoded 5' primer, a J-beta primer mix was included in a second PCR lasting about 6 to 12 cycles. Every sample gave at least 2.5 million paired-end reads containing CDR3. TCRdb re-called the 5' RACE reads with MiXCR, one entry per CDR3 protein. Of approximately 900,000 distinct CDR3 sequences listed, about 29% are singletons. CDR3 length: 18 residues. The V end was cut by 4 bases, the J end by 4 bases, with 22 bases between. Germline CDR1 reads SEHNR; CDR2 reads FQNEAQ (reference sequence). This same sample was also part of a study on T cells of mothers and their children.

The chain couples TRBV7-9 to TRBJ1-4; no reliable D call. This sequence originates from a woman between 35 and 50 years old in good health. The specimen was blood. CDR3 sequence (DNA): TGTGCCAGCAGCTCCTTTACCGGGGTTTTCATCGGTAATGAAAAACTGTTTTTT. Protein sequence: CASSSFTGVFIGNEKLFF.